This T cell receptor (beta chain) was identified during a study of blood T cell repertoires in COVID-19. For the study at large: Acute-phase and convalescent COVID-19 samples originated in the United States, Italy and Spain.

V lost 3 bases to trimming and J lost 2 bases, with 10 bases between them. Germline CDR1 and CDR2: SGHAT and FQDESV (reference sequence). The CDR3 totals 14 residues. In the original workflow: For nucleated cells, counts were estimated from reference gene primer amplification. This table comes from immunoSEQ multiplex PCR, and its TCRdb copy is limited to in-frame clones, with some not included. V and J calls and clone size are copied from that table; D and trimming were computed from the DNA. The table records fewer than 300,000 clones, around nine tenths of them present only once. The clonotype comes from a woman in her 30s who had recovered from COVID-19. Sample: PBMCs or T cells enriched from blood (not recorded which). The rearrangement joins TRBV11-1 to TRBJ2-5, with a tentative D call TRBD2 (5 bases). The DNA for the CDR3 is TGTGCCAGCAGCTTCGGAGGACCACAAGAGACCCAGTACTTC. Amino acid sequence: CASSFGGPQETQYF.